The T cell receptor beta chain under discussion was sequenced for a study of T-cell reconstitution after alpha-beta-depleted transplantation in children. There are 14 residues in the CDR3. Germline CDR1 is SQVTM and CDR2 is ANQGSEA. V lost 3 bases to trimming and J lost 4 bases, with 12 bases between them. This clonotype was recorded a few times. Using unique molecular identifiers, the investigators prepared the TCRbeta library. TCRdb re-called the PCR reads through MiXCR, storing one row per CDR3 protein. The sample contains about 610,000 distinct CDR3 sequences, over 9.5% of which appear only once. This clonotype was sampled from a human donor who donated a stem cell graft to a child with acute myeloid leukemia. The material sequenced was PBMCs from the stem cell graft donor, taken from the stem cell graft. The chain joins TRBV29-1 to TRBJ2-2; D could derive from TRBD1 or TRBD2 (6 bases each). The CDR3 nucleotides read TGCAGCGTTGAGAGGGGGACTGGCACCGGGGAGCTGTTTTTT. Translating it yields CSVERGTGTGELFF.